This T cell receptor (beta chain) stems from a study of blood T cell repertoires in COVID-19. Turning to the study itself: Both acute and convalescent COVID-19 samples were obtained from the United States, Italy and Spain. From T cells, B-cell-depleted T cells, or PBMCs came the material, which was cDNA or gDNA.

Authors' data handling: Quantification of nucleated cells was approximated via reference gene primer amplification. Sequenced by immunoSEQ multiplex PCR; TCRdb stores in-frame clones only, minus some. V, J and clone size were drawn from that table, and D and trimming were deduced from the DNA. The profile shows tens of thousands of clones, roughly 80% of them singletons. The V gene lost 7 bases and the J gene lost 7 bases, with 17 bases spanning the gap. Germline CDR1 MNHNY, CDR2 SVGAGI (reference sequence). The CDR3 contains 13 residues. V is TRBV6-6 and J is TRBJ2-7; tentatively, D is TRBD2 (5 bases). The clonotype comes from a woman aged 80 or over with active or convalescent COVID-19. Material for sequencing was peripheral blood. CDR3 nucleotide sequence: TGTGCCAGCACTCCCTCCCCAGAGGGAGAGCAGTACTTC. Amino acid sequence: CASTPSPEGEQYF.